Following are 5 T cell receptor beta chains from one sample sequenced in a study of molecular identifiers for immune sequencing clone quantification. TCRdb processed the PCR reads anew with MiXCR; each CDR3 protein has one entry. The sample records 490,000 or so distinct CDR3 sequences, roughly 26% being singletons. The sequencing sample was made of naive CD8+ T cells from blood, with Jurkat cell RNA spiked in. Subset: FACS-sorted CD8+CD4-CCR7+CD45RA+ naive T cells. The receptors come from a human donor in good health. Some libraries in this study had Jurkat cell RNA spiked in.

Comments on this clonotype: Being one base from a much bigger clone, this may be a read error. The rearrangement uses TRBV7-9 and TRBJ2-7, with TRBD1 matching 8 bases. Per germline, CDR1 SEHNR and CDR2 FQNEAQ (reference sequence). This CDR3 has 15 amino acids. With 5 bases clipped from V and 2 bases from J, the junction kept 8 bases outside the gene matches. CDR3 sequence: CASSAGDRYAYEQYF. The DNA of the CDR3 is TGTGCCAGCAGCGCAGGGGACAGGTACGCCTACGAGCAGTACTTC.

This clonotype was observed a few times. V and J are TRBV5-1 and TRBJ2-1; no clear D. CDR1 is SGHRS, CDR2 YFSETQ, per germline. With 4 bases removed from V and 4 bases from J, the gap between germline ends came to 15 bases. The CDR3 loop spans 15 amino acids. CDR3 region: CASSLLTPGYNEQFF. The CDR3 nucleotides are TGCGCCAGCAGCCTCTTGACCCCTGGTTACAATGAGCAGTTCTTC.

The chain joins TRBV28 to TRBJ1-1; weak D call: TRBD1 (5 bases). With 4 bases removed from V and 0 bases from J, the gap between germline ends came to 24 bases. CDR3 length: 19 residues. Germline lookup yields CDR1 MDHEN and CDR2 SYDVKM. This chain's CDR3 is CASSSRATRAVALNTEAFF. CDR3 in DNA: TGTGCCAGCAGTTCTCGAGCGACCAGGGCAGTAGCTTTGAACACTGAAGCTTTCTTT.

V and J are TRBV20-1 and TRBJ2-7; D possibly corresponds to TRBD1 (5 bases). Trimming stripped 6 bases from V and 4 bases from J, with 16 bases between. Germline lookup yields CDR1 DFQATT and CDR2 SNEGSKA (reference sequence). The CDR3 consists of 13 residues. The CDR3 loop is CSARPTGEYEQYF. CDR3 sequence (DNA): TGCAGTGCCCGACCAACAGGAGAATACGAGCAGTACTTC.

Ten or more counts support this clonotype. The chain couples TRBV28 to TRBJ2-5; the match to TRBD2 covers 14 bases. V shed 3 bases, J shed 2 bases, and the junction held 5 bases outside the gene matches. Germline V gene sequence: CDR1 MDHEN, CDR2 SYDVKM. The CDR3 spans 17 residues. CDR3 loop: CASSLEGLAGAQETQYF. For the CDR3, the DNA is TGTGCCAGCAGTTTGGAGGGACTAGCGGGAGCTCAAGAGACCCAGTACTTC.